A single sample gave rise to the 28 T cell receptor beta chains below, sequenced in a study of blood T cells in healthy people across ages. PCR was performed a second time for about 6 to 11 cycles using a sample-barcoded 5' primer and a J-beta primer mix. TCRdb ran MiXCR on the 5' RACE reads and lists one entry per CDR3 protein. This table holds some 1,000,000 distinct CDR3 sequences, around 25% found once. These data were also reused for a study on T cells of mothers and their children.

Material: blood. Every receptor here comes from a girl under 10 years old in good health.

The chain has TRBV9 and TRBJ2-1; D unclear. The J call is doubtful: the DNA matches TRBJ2-5 better. The length of the CDR3 is 14 residues. The germline V gene has CDR1 SGDLS and CDR2 YYNGEE. CDR3: CASSPSERSETQYF. The CDR3 bases are TGTGCCAGCAGCCCCTCCGAGAGGTCGGAGACCCAGTACTTC.

This clonotype was seen only a few times. This sequence joins TRBV29-1 and TRBJ1-1, with D maybe TRBD1 (5 bases). Trimming shortened V by 4 bases and J by 1 base, and 10 bases separated the two germline ends. Germline assignment: CDR1 SQVTM and CDR2 ANQGSEA. This CDR3 spans 13 amino acids. CDR3 coding DNA: TGCAGCGTTGGAGGGACGGGGAACACTGAAGCTTTCTTT. Translated: CSVGGTGNTEAFF.

V and J are TRBV5-1 and TRBJ2-7; 10 nucleotides match TRBD1. The germline CDR1 and CDR2 sequences are SGHRS and YFSETQ. The V and J ends lost 1 base and 5 bases, in that order; junction bases with no gene match: 6. The length of the CDR3 is 15 residues. CDR3 sequence reads: CASSLTGTGANEQYF. The CDR3, as DNA: TGCGCCAGCAGCTTGACCGGGACAGGGGCCAACGAGCAGTACTTC.

In this sample, this clonotype turned up a few times. The chain carries TRBV20-1 and TRBJ2-5; 12 bases are shared with TRBD2. The assigned J gene may be wrong: the sequence end matches TRBJ2-1 better. The CDR3 totals 15 residues. The germline gives CDR1 DFQATT, CDR2 SNEGSKA (reference sequence). Written as DNA, the CDR3 is TGCAGTGCTAGAGATCGACTAGCGGGAGTAGGTGAGCAGTTCTTC. This codes for CSARDRLAGVGEQFF.

This clonotype showed up just a few times. The gene calls are TRBV2 and TRBJ2-2; tentatively, D is TRBD1 or TRBD2 (5 bases each). V was clipped by 4 bases and J by 6 bases, with 9 bases between them. The length of the CDR3 is 13 residues. Germline V CDR1 and CDR2: SNHLY, FYNNEI. The CDR3 region is CASSVGVPGELFF. DNA of the CDR3: TGTGCCAGCAGTGTGGGGGTCCCCGGGGAGCTGTTTTTT.

This clonotype was recorded a few times. One end of the junction is discordant with germline, which a read error may explain. V is TRBV5-1 and J is TRBJ2-7, with D tentatively TRBD2 (6 bases). The CDR3 runs to 14 residues. Germline V CDR1 and CDR2: SGHRS, YFSETQ. The CDR3 sequence: CASSLGGISYEQCF. The CDR3 region has the DNA TGCGCCAGCAGCTTGGGCGGGATTTCCTACGAGCAGTGCTTC.

The chain has TRBV6-5 and TRBJ1-1; D gene uncertain. Trimming shortened V by 6 bases and J by 5 bases, and 10 bases separated the two germline ends. The CDR3 has 12 residues. The V gene's germline CDR1 is MNHEY and CDR2 SVGAGI. CDR3 nucleotide sequence: TGTGCCAGCAGCTCAACGCGAACTGAAGCTTTCTTT. It translates to CASSSTRTEAFF.

This clonotype was seen a few times. A junction boundary mismatches the germline segment, possibly from a read error. The rearrangement uses TRBV6-1 and TRBJ2-1, with TRBD1 matching 8 bases. The CDR3 is made up of 18 amino acids. Germline values: CDR1 MNHNS, CDR2 SASEGT. The CDR3, as DNA: TGTGCCAGCAGTCTCACCCCCTCCGGACAGGGTATAGGGGAGACCCGGTACTTC. Translation gives CASSLTPSGQGIGETRYF.

The sample holds many counts of this clonotype. The chain is built from TRBV7-7 and TRBJ2-5; TRBD1 matches at 7 bases. CDR3 length: 14 amino acids. Germline lookup yields CDR1 SSHAT and CDR2 FNYEAQ (reference sequence). The DNA of the CDR3 is TGTGCTAGCGTCTACAGGGGATCGGGGGAGACCCAGTACTTC. It yields the protein CASVYRGSGETQYF.

The chain carries TRBV5-5 and TRBJ2-3; D not resolved. Trimming left V 0 bases short and J 1 base short, with 9 bases between. Germline V gene sequence: CDR1 SGHKS, CDR2 YYEKEE (reference sequence). This CDR3 is built from 15 residues. CDR3 sequence: CASSLGHDRTDTQYF. As DNA, the CDR3 is TGTGCCAGCAGCTTGGGACACGACCGCACAGATACGCAGTATTTT.

As concerns this clonotype: A much larger clone lies a single base off, so this may be a read error. The genes are TRBV29-1 and TRBJ2-7; D not resolved. The germline CDR1 and CDR2 sequences are SQVTM and ANQGSEA. The CDR3 covers 10 residues. The CDR3: CSVELGEHYF. CDR3 nucleotide sequence: TGCAGCGTTGAACTAGGCGAGCACTACTTC.

The chain uses TRBV3-1 and TRBJ2-1, with 8 nucleotides matching TRBD2. With V trimmed by 0 bases and J by 10 bases, 2 bases remained unmatched. The CDR3 loop spans 13 amino acids. CDR1 and CDR2 from the germline V gene are LGHDT and YNNKEL (reference sequence). CDR3 protein: CASSQDLAGEQFF. The CDR3 DNA follows: TGTGCCAGCAGCCAAGATTTAGCGGGAGAGCAGTTCTTC.

This clonotype was seen a few times. This rearrangement joins TRBV7-8 to TRBJ2-2; TRBD2 is a possible D gene (6 bases). The germline V gene encodes CDR1 SGHVS and CDR2 FQNEAQ. Trimming stripped 2 bases from V and 3 bases from J, with 16 bases between. The CDR3 runs to 17 residues. The CDR3 coding sequence is TGTGCCAGCAGCTTAAGTCCTAGCGATGGCGACACCGGGGAGCTGTTTTTT. It translates to CASSLSPSDGDTGELFF.

The J gene is TRBJ2-6, the V gene TRBV27; no clear D. The germline V and J ends were trimmed by 3 bases and 1 base, with 16 bases remaining between them. The CDR3 is made up of 18 amino acids. Germline V gene lookup returns CDR1 MNHEY and CDR2 SMNVEV (reference sequence). DNA of the CDR3: TGTGCCAGCAGTTTCGGAACTCTGGCTCTTTCTGGGGCCAACGTCCTGACTTTC. This encodes CASSFGTLALSGANVLTF.

This clonotype has more than one count but fewer than ten. The chain recombines TRBV7-2 with TRBJ2-4; 7 bases line up with TRBD1. The length of the CDR3 is 16 residues. Germline lookup yields CDR1 SGHTA and CDR2 FQGNSA. V shed 3 bases, J shed 3 bases, and the junction held 8 bases outside the gene matches. CDR3 sequence: CASSFAIQGIKNIQYF. For the CDR3, the DNA is TGTGCCAGCAGCTTCGCCATACAGGGGATCAAAAACATTCAGTACTTC.

The table lists this clonotype with a few counts. This chain links TRBV20-1 with TRBJ2-7; D may be TRBD1 or TRBD2 (5 bases each). This CDR3 comprises 14 residues. Germline lookup yields CDR1 DFQATT and CDR2 SNEGSKA (reference sequence). V was trimmed by 6 bases and J by 1 base, leaving 16 bases between them. CDR3 bases: TGCAGTGCCACGTCCCGGGACGGATCCTACGAGCAGTACTTC. Protein sequence: CSATSRDGSYEQYF.

The gene calls are TRBV24-1 and TRBJ2-5; D unresolved. The J call is in doubt because the DNA end fits TRBJ2-1 better. This CDR3 region has 11 residues. Germline CDR1 KGHDR, CDR2 SFDVKD. The CDR3 spells CATSSTIEQFF. DNA for the CDR3: TGTGCCACCAGTTCGACAATTGAGCAGTTCTTC.

In this sample, this clonotype turned up many times. CDR3 DNA sequence: TGTGCCAGCAGCTTAAACAGCTACAATGAGCAGTTCTTC. Amino acids: CASSLNSYNEQFF. The gene calls are TRBV7-3 and TRBJ2-1; D is uncertain. With 1 base removed from V and 3 bases from J, the gap between germline ends came to 4 bases. Germline CDR1 reads SGHTA; CDR2 reads FQGTGA. The CDR3 contains 13 residues.

The table lists this clonotype with a few counts. Here the CDR3 DNA reads TGTGCCAGCAGTTTCGAATCGGGACGGCTGTCCGCCTACGAGCAGTACTTC. Its translation is CASSFESGRLSAYEQYF. The genes are TRBV12-3 or TRBV12-4 and TRBJ2-7; D possibly uses TRBD1 or TRBD2 (5 bases each). Deletions cut 3 bases from V and 2 bases from J, with 20 bases between. The CDR3 contains 17 residues.

The chain recombines TRBV20-1 with TRBJ2-5; no clear D gene. Judging by the DNA end, TRBJ2-7 fits better; the J call may be wrong. The germline V gene has CDR1 DFQATT and CDR2 SNEGSKA (reference sequence). The length of the CDR3 is 11 residues. The CDR3 DNA reads as TGCAGTACCCTACGATTGGGCGAGCAGTACTTC. It is translated as CSTLRLGEQYF.

V gene TRBV5-1 combines with J gene TRBJ2-5, with TRBD2 matching over 9 bases. The germline CDR1 and CDR2 sequences are SGHRS and YFSETQ. The CDR3 runs to 16 residues. J was trimmed by 5 bases and V by 0 bases; bases with no gene match: 8. CDR3 nucleotides: TGCGCCAGCAGCTTGGAGGGCGGGGGGGCCTTGGAGACCCAGTACTTC. It specifies CASSLEGGGALETQYF. Variable domain in full (rest from reference TRBV5-1 and TRBJ2-5): KAGVTQTPRYLIKTRGQQVTLSCSPISGHRSVSWYQQTPGQGLQFLFEYFSETQRNKGNFPGRFSGRQFSNSRSEMNVSTLELGDSALYLCASSLEGGGALETQYFGPGTRLLVL.

This clonotype was counted only a few times. The rearrangement links TRBV6-4 to TRBJ2-1; a weak D match, TRBD2 (6 bases). This CDR3 has 15 amino acids. Germline CDR1 and CDR2: MRHNA and SNTAGT. Trimming left V 7 bases short and J 0 bases short, with 13 bases between. In DNA form, the CDR3 reads TGTGCCAGCAACCCTGGGGGAGGCTCCTACAATGAGCAGTTCTTC. This codes for CASNPGGGSYNEQFF.

This rearrangement joins TRBV2 to TRBJ2-2; TRBD1 is a possible D gene (6 bases). The CDR3 consists of 16 residues. Germline CDR1 and CDR2: SNHLY and FYNNEI. V was shortened by 10 bases and J by 6 bases, with 24 bases between the two germline ends. CDR3 protein: CATSRGGDSPAGELFF. The CDR3 nucleotides read TGTGCCACCTCCAGGGGTGGAGATTCCCCCGCCGGGGAGCTGTTTTTT.

This clonotype was picked up a small number of times. This sequence joins TRBV7-2 and TRBJ2-7, with a tentative D call TRBD1 (5 bases). Between the trimmed V and J ends, which lost 5 bases and 4 bases, there was a span of 15 bases. There are 14 residues in the CDR3. Germline-derived CDR1 and CDR2 are SGHTA and FQGNSA. In DNA, the CDR3 is TGTGCCAGCAGCAAAGGACAATTTGGGTACGAGCAGTACTTC. Translated: CASSKGQFGYEQYF.

The rearrangement joins TRBV6-5 to TRBJ2-5, with no clear D. The J call may be in error: the DNA end matches TRBJ2-1 better. Germline V gene data show CDR1 as MNHEY and CDR2 as SVGAGI. The CDR3 length is 17 residues. The CDR3 coding sequence is TGTGCCAGCAGTTACGAGTCCCTTCCCCTTGTGGGCAATGAGCAGTTCTTC. Amino acids: CASSYESLPLVGNEQFF.

The chain links TRBV6-5 to TRBJ2-7, with D maybe TRBD2 (6 bases). Germline CDR1 and CDR2: MNHEY and SVGAGI. The CDR3 has 15 residues. V was pared by 5 bases and J by 0 bases, with 14 bases between. The DNA of the CDR3 is TGTGCCAGCAGTCCTAGCGCTTTTGCCTCCTACGAGCAGTACTTC. This encodes CASSPSAFASYEQYF.

This chain joins TRBV6-5 and TRBJ2-5; no reliable D call. TRBJ2-1 explains the end of the DNA better; the J call may be wrong. Germline loops: CDR1 MNHEY, CDR2 SVGAGI. The CDR3 is 13 residues long. CDR3 amino acids: CASSDPYHGEQFF. In DNA, the CDR3 is TGTGCCAGCAGTGATCCTTACCACGGGGAGCAGTTCTTC.

In its sample, this clonotype was seen a few times. The chain combines TRBV20-1 with TRBJ2-3; 12 positions agree with TRBD2. Germline V gene lookup returns CDR1 DFQATT and CDR2 SNEGSKA (reference sequence). The CDR3 totals 16 residues. J lost 7 bases, V lost 3 bases, and 11 bases had no gene match. CDR3 region: CSASDGPSGGANTQYF. The CDR3 nucleotides are TGCAGTGCTAGTGATGGTCCTAGCGGGGGGGCAAATACGCAGTATTTT.